This is a list of T cell receptor beta chains from one sample in a study of cytomegalovirus exposure and HLA in healthy donors. Clones were read by immunoSEQ multiplex PCR, and TCRdb kept only the in-frame ones, dropping some. The data contain 79,000 or so clones, over 65% of them seen just once; the ten biggest clones take up 16%. The specimen was PBMCs. These receptors were obtained from a woman aged 40 to 50 in good health and CMV-seropositive. Each CDR3 is given with its conserved first and last residue. The D gene is left open where the match is weak.

V	D	J	CDR3
TRBV7-3	TRBD1	TRBJ1-2	CASSFGPGQDYGYTF
TRBV7-2	TRBD2	TRBJ2-1	CASSLALRTSGGGQFF
TRBV18	NA	TRBJ1-3	CASSPPAAGSSGNTIYF
TRBV7-2	TRBD2	TRBJ2-3	CASSSSGLAGTDTQYF
TRBV2	NA	TRBJ2-7	CASSDFSYEQYF
TRBV6-5	TRBD1	TRBJ2-7	CASSYSSGTGGSEQYF
TRBV2	TRBD1	TRBJ1-4	CASSVRQGFEKLFF
TRBV4-1	TRBD1	TRBJ2-3	CASSQVFIGTGDTDTQYF
TRBV28	NA	TRBJ2-7	CASSQQTGTYEQYF
TRBV4-1	NA	TRBJ2-7	CASSQDLTYEQYF
TRBV28	TRBD1	TRBJ1-2	CASSLVGTGDVGYTF
TRBV7-2	TRBD1	TRBJ1-1	CASSPGAGGNTEAFF
TRBV6-1	NA	TRBJ2-4	CASSDGGNIQYF
TRBV2	NA	TRBJ2-7	CASSVGGLYEQYF
TRBV6-5	NA	NA	CAAVGPSGEQYF
TRBV29-1	TRBD1	TRBJ1-2	CSVEVARTGGYGYTF
TRBV19	TRBD1	TRBJ1-2	CASSLQGAGYGYTF
TRBV5-4	TRBD1	TRBJ1-1	CASSLTGVPEAFF
TRBV5-1	NA	TRBJ2-5	CASSLYQETQYF
TRBV14	TRBD1	TRBJ2-4	CASSQGQGYIQYF
TRBV6-5	TRBD1	TRBJ2-7	CASSYAGGVYEQYF
TRBV6-5	NA	TRBJ2-3	CASSYSSRGNLDTQYF
TRBV9	TRBD1	TRBJ1-1	CASSVDPTTGTGEAFF
TRBV5-1	NA	TRBJ1-2	CASSLAGRKEGYTF
TRBV21-1	NA	TRBJ1-4	CASFSGTGREKLFF
TRBV21-1	NA	TRBJ2-1	CASKLRGNNEQFF